This T cell receptor beta chain was captured by sequencing in a study of blood T cell repertoires in COVID-19. The CDR3 loop spans 16 amino acids. Unmatched junction bases numbered 10, after V lost 3 bases and J lost 4 bases. Germline CDR1 and CDR2: KGHDR and SFDVKD. TCRdb's copy holds only in-frame clones and misses some; the assay was immunoSEQ multiplex PCR. The sample lists roughly 200,000 clones, over 70% seen once, with around 8.9% in the top ten. The sequence was collected from a man in his forties with active or convalescent COVID-19. The sequencing input was peripheral blood. The genes are TRBV24-1 and TRBJ2-7, with TRBD1 matching over 8 bases. CDR3 region: CATSDANSRGLYEQYF. The CDR3 bases are TGTGCCACCAGTGATGCCAACTCCAGGGGGCTATACGAGCAGTACTTC.